A selection of T cell receptor beta chains follows, all from one sample in a study of shared clonotypes between healthy human individuals. Profiling relied on immunoSEQ multiplex PCR, and the TCRdb table lists in-frame clones only, not all of them. The table includes millions of clones, roughly 94% detected once. The sequenced sample was naive CD4+ T cells sorted from blood. These receptors were obtained from a man aged 18 to 35 in good health. The CDR3 runs from the conserved cysteine through the conserved F or W. Each record gives: clone size, CDR3 length, V gene, D gene, J gene, CDR3 protein, CDR3 DNA. D genes are given only for firm matches. Rows may omit the clone size; those that give it use once, few, many or a size class.

>-|15|TRBV10-1|TRBD2|TRBJ2-1
CASSDPGGSNNEQFF
TGCGCCAGCAGTGACCCCGGGGGGTCGAACAATGAGCAGTTCTTC
>once|10|TRBV19|-|TRBJ1-2
CAEAGHGYTF
TGTGCAGAGGCGGGCCATGGCTACACCTTC
>-|12|TRBV6-5|-|TRBJ2-7
CASTRVEGPQYF
TGTGCCAGCACCCGAGTAGAGGGGCCGCAGTACTTC
>-|19|TRBV6-1|TRBD1|TRBJ1-5
CASSGPVIRRGPGNQPQHF
TGTGCCAGCAGTGGACCTGTAATTCGGAGGGGGCCGGGCAATCAGCCCCAGCATTTT
>-|12|TRBV29-1|TRBD1|TRBJ1-2
CSAWGTEYGYTF
TGCAGCGCCTGGGGGACAGAGTATGGCTACACCTTC
>-|12|TRBV28|-|TRBJ1-5
CASSLLGRPQHF
TGTGCCAGCAGTCTCCTTGGCAGGCCCCAGCATTTT
>-|14|TRBV4-3|-|TRBJ2-7
CASSPGRVHYEQYF
TGCGCCAGCAGCCCCGGCCGGGTCCACTACGAGCAGTACTTC
>-|14|TRBV7-6|-|TRBJ1-1
CASSLWPRRFEAFF
TGTGCCAGCAGCCTTTGGCCTAGGCGGTTTGAAGCTTTCTTT
>-|15|TRBV28|-|TRBJ1-3
CASRRRSSPGNTIYF
TGTGCCAGCAGACGCCGCTCCAGCCCTGGAAACACCATATATTTT
>-|16|TRBV5-1|TRBD1|TRBJ1-2
CASSSTGTGGAYGYTF
TGCGCCAGCAGCTCAACCGGGACAGGGGGCGCATATGGCTACACCTTC
>once|16|TRBV5-1|TRBD1|TRBJ2-5
CASSLNLGQGGETQYF
TGCGCCAGCAGCCTAAACTTGGGACAGGGGGGAGAGACCCAGTACTTC
>-|16|TRBV6-1|TRBD2|TRBJ2-7
CASSVYPSGSSYEQYF
TGTGCCAGCAGTGTATATCCTAGCGGCTCCTCCTACGAGCAGTACTTC
>-|14|TRBV29-1|TRBD1|TRBJ2-2
CSYRGLSNTGELFF
TGCAGTTACAGGGGGCTTTCAAACACCGGGGAGCTGTTTTTT
>-|14|TRBV4-1|-|TRBJ2-7
CASSQAHSSYEQYF
TGCGCCAGCAGCCAAGCCCATTCCTCCTACGAGCAGTACTTC
>once|13|TRBV6-5|-|TRBJ2-7
CASRGGPSYEQYF
TGTGCCAGCCGCGGGGGCCCATCCTACGAGCAGTACTTC
>-|15|TRBV4-1|-|TRBJ1-1
CASSQGYSYHTEAFF
TGCGCCAGCAGCCAAGGGTACAGCTACCATACTGAAGCTTTCTTT
>-|15|TRBV9|-|TRBJ1-6
CASSSEGRSNSPLHF
TGTGCCAGCAGCTCTGAGGGACGGTCCAATTCACCCCTCCACTTT
>-|11|TRBV2|-|TRBJ1-2
CASSEALRVTF
TGTGCCAGCAGTGAAGCGCTGAGGGTCACCTTC